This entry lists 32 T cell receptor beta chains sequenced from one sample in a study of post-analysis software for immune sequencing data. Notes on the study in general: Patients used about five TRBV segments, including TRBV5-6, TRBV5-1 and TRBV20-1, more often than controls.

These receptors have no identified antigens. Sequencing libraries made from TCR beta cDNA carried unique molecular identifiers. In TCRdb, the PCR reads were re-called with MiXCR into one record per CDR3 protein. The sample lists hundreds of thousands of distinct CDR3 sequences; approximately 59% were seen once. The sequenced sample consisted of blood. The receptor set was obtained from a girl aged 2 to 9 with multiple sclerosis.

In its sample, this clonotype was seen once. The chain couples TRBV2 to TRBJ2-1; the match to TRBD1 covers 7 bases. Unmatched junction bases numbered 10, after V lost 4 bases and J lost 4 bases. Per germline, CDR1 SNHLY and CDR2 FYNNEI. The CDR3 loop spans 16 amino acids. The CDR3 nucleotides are TGTGCCAGCAGTGGAGGAACAGGGGCCGGTTACAATGAGCAGTTCTTC. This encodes CASSGGTGAGYNEQFF.

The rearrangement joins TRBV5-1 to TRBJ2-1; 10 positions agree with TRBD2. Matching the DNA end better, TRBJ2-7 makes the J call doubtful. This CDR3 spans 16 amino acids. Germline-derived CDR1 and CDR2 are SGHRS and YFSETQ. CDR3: CASSLQLAGPYNEQYF. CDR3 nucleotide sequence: TGCGCCAGCAGCTTGCAACTAGCGGGACCCTACAATGAGCAGTACTTC.

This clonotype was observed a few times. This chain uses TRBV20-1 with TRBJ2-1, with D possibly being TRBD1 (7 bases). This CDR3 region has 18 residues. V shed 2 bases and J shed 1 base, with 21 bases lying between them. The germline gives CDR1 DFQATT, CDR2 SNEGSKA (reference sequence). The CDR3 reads CSARYWTRGEGSYNEQFF. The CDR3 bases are TGCAGTGCTAGATATTGGACCAGGGGGGAAGGGTCCTACAATGAGCAGTTCTTC.

In nucleotides, the CDR3 is TGCAGCGTTGAAGAGACAGGGAGGTATGGCTACACCTTC. It yields the protein CSVEETGRYGYTF. The chain links TRBV29-1 to TRBJ1-2; 7 bases fit TRBD1. This CDR3 region has 13 residues. V trimming: 0 bases; J trimming: 5 bases; junction bases outside the gene matches: 3. Germline CDR1 reads SQVTM; CDR2 reads ANQGSEA. The variable domain in full, completed from reference TRBV29-1 and TRBJ1-2, reads SAVISQKPSRDICQRGTSLTIQCQVDSQVTMMFWYRQQPGQSLTLIATANQGSEATYESGFVIDKFPISRPNLTFSTLTVSNMSPEDSSIYLCSVEETGRYGYTFGSGTRLTVV.

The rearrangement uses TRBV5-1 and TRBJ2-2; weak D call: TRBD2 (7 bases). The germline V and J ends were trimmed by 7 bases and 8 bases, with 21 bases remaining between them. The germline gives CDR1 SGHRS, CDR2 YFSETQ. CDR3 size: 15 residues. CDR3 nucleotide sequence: TGCGCCAGCGGGTCGGGGGGCGCAATAACGGGGGAGCTGTTTTTT. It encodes CASGSGGAITGELFF. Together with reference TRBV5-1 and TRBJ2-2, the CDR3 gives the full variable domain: KAGVTQTPRYLIKTRGQQVTLSCSPISGHRSVSWYQQTPGQGLQFLFEYFSETQRNKGNFPGRFSGRQFSNSRSEMNVSTLELGDSALYLCASGSGGAITGELFFGEGSRLTVL.

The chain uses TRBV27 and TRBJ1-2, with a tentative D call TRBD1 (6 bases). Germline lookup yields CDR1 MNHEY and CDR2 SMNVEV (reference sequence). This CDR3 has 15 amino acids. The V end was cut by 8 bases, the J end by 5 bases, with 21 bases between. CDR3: CASGRISTGSYGYTF. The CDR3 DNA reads TGTGCCAGCGGTCGAATCTCAACAGGGTCGTATGGCTACACCTTC.

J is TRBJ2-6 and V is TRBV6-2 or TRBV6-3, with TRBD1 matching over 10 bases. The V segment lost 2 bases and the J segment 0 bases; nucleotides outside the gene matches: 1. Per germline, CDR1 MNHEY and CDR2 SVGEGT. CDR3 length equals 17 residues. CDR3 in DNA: TGTGCCAGCAGTTACGGGACAGGGGCCTCTGGGGCCAACGTCCTGACTTTC. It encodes CASSYGTGASGANVLTF.

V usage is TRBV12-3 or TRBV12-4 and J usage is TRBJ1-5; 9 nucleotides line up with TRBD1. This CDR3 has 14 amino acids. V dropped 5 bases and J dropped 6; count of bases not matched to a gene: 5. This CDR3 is CASSLDRGGQPQHF. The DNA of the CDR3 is TGTGCCAGCAGTCTGGACAGGGGCGGTCAGCCCCAGCATTTT.

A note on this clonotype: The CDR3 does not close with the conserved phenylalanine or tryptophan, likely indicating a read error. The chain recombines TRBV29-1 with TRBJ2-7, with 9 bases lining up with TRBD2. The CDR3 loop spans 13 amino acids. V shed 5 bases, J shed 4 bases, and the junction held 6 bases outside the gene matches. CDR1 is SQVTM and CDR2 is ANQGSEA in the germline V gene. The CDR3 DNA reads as TGCAGCGTTTCCGGACTAGCGAGGTACGAGCAGTACCTC. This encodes CSVSGLARYEQYL.

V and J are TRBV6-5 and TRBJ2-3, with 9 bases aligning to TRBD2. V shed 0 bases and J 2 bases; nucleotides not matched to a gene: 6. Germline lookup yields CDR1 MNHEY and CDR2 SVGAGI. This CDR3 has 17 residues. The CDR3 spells CASSYSTRGGTTDTQYF. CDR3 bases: TGTGCCAGCAGTTACTCGACGCGGGGGGGGACCACAGATACGCAGTATTTT.

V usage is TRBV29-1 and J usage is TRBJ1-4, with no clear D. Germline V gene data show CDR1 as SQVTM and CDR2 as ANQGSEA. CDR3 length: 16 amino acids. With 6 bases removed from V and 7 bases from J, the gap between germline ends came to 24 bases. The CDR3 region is CSVESASGRGGEKLFF. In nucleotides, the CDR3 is TGCAGCGTGGAGTCAGCCAGCGGTCGGGGTGGTGAAAAACTGTTTTTT.

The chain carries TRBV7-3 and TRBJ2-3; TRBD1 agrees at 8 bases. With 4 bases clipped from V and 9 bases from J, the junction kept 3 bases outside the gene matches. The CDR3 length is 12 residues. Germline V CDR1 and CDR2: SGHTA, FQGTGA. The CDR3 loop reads CASSSQGATQYF. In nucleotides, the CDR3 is TGTGCCAGCAGCTCTCAGGGGGCAACGCAGTATTTT. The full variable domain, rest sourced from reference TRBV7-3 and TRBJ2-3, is GAGVSQTPSNKVTEKGKYVELRCDPISGHTALYWYRQSLGQGPEFLIYFQGTGAADDSGLPNDRFFAVRPEGSVSTLKIQRTERGDSAVYLCASSSQGATQYFGPGTRLTVL.

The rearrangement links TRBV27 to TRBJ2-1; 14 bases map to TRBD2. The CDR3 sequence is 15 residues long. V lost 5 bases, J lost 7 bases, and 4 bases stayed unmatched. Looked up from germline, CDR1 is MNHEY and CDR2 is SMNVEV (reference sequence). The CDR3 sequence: CASSTGTSGSNEQFF. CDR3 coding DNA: TGTGCCAGCAGTACCGGGACTAGCGGGAGTAATGAGCAGTTCTTC.

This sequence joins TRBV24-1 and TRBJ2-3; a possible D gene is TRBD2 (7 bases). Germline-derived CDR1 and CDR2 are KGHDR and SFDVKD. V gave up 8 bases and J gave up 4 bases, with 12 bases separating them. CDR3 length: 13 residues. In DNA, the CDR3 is TGTGCCACCAAAGGGGGGGCCCCAGATACGCAGTATTTT. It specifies CATKGGAPDTQYF.

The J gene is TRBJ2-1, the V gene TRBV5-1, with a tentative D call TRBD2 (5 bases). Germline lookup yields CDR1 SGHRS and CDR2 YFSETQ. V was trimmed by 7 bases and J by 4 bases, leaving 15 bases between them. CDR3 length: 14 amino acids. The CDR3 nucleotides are TGCGCCAGCGCCGAGACCGGGAAATACAATGAGCAGTTCTTC. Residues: CASAETGKYNEQFF.

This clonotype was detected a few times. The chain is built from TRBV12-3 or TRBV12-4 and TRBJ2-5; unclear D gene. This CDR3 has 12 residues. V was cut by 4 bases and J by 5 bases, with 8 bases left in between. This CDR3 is CASSSVSETQYF. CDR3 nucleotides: TGTGCCAGCAGTTCAGTTTCGGAGACCCAGTACTTC.

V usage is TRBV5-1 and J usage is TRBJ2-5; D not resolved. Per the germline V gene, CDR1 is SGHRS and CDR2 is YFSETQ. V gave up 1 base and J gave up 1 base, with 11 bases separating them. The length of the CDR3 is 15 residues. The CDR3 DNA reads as TGCGCCAGCAGCTTGTCGCGGCAGCCCCAAGAGACCCAGTACTTC. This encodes CASSLSRQPQETQYF.

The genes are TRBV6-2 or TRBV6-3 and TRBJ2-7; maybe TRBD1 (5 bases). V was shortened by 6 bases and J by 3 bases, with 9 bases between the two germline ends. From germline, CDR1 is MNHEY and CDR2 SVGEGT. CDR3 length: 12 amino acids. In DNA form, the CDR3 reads TGTGCCAGCAGACAGGACGGCTACGAGCAGTACTTC. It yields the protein CASRQDGYEQYF.

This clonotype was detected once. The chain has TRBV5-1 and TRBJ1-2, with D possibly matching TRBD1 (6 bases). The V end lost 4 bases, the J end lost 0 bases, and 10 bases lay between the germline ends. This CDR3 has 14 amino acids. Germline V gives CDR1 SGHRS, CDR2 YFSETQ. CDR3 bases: TGCGCCAGCAGCCCGGACAGAACTAACTATGGCTACACCTTC. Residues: CASSPDRTNYGYTF.

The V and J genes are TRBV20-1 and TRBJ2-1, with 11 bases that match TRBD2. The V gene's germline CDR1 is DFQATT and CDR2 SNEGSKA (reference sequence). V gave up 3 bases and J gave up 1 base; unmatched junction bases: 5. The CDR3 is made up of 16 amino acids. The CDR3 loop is CSARPGLAASYNEQFF. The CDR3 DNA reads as TGCAGTGCTAGGCCGGGACTAGCGGCTTCCTACAATGAGCAGTTCTTC.

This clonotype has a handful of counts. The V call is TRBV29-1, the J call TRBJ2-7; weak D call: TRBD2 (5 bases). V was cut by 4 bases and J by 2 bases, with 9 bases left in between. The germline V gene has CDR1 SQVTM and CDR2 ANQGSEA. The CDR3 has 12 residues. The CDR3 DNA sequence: TGCAGCGTTGTAGGGAGAACCTACGAGCAGTACTTC. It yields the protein CSVVGRTYEQYF.

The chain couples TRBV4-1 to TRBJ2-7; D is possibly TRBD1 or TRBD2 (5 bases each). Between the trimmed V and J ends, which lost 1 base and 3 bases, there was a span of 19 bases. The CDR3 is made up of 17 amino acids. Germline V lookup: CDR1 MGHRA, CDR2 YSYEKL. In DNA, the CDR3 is TGCGCCAGCAGCCAAGCGGGCCTCCGGGACCGGAACTACGAGCAGTACTTC. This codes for CASSQAGLRDRNYEQYF.

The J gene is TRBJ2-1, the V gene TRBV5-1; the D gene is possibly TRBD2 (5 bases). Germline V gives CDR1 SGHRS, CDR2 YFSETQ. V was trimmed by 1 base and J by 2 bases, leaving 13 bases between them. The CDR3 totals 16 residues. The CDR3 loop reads CASSLSTGTPYNEQFF. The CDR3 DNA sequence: TGCGCCAGCAGCTTGAGTACGGGAACCCCCTACAATGAGCAGTTCTTC.

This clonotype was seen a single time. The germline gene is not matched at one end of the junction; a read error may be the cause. CDR3 in amino acids: CTSSVNTGELFF. Here the CDR3 DNA reads TGTACCAGCAGTGTTAACACCGGGGAGCTGTTTTTT. J is TRBJ2-2 and V is TRBV9; D is uncertain. Germline CDR1 SGDLS, CDR2 YYNGEE. This CDR3 is 12 amino acids long.

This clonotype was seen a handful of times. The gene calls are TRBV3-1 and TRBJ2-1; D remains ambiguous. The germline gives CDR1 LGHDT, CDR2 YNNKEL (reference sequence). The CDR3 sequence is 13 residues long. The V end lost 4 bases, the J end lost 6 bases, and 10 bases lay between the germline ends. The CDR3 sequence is CASSPRELNEQFF. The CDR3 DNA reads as TGTGCCAGCAGCCCTAGAGAACTCAATGAGCAGTTCTTC.

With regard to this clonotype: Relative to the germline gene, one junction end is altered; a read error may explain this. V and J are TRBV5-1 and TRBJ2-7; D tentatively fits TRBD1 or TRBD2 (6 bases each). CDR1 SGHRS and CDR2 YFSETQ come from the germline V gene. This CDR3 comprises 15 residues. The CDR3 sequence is CASSLLGGLSDEQYF. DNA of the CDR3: TGCGCCAGCAGTCTCTTGGGGGGCCTCTCCGACGAGCAGTACTTC.

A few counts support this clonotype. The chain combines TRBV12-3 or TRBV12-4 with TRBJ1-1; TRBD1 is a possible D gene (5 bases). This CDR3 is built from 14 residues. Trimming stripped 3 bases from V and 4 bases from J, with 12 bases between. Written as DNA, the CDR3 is TGTGCCAGCAGTTTTGGGGCTGTCGGCACTGAAGCTTTCTTT. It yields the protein CASSFGAVGTEAFF.

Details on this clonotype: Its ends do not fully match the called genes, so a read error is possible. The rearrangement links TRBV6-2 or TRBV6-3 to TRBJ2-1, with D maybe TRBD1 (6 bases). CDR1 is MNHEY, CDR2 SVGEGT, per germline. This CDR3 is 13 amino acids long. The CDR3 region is CAGSGQLNNEQFF. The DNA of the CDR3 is TGCGCCGGATCAGGACAGCTCAACAATGAGCAGTTCTTC.

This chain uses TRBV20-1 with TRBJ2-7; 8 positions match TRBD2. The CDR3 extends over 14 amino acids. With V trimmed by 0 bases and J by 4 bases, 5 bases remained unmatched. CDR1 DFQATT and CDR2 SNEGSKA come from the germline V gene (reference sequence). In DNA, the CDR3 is TGCAGTGCTAGAGAAACTAGCGGACCTTACGAGCAGTACTTC. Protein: CSARETSGPYEQYF.

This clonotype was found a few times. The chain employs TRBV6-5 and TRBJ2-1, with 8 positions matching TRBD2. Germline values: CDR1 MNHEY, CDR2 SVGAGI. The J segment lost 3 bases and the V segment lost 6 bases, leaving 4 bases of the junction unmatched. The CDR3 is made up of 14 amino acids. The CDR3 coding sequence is TGTGCCAGCAGCCCTAGCGGGCTCTACAATGAGCAGTTCTTC. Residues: CASSPSGLYNEQFF.

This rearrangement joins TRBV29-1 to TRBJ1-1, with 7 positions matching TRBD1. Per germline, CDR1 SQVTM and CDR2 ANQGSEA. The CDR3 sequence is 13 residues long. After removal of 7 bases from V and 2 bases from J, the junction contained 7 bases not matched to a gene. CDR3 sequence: CSAPAGGNTEAFF. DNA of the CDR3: TGCAGCGCTCCGGCAGGGGGAAACACTGAAGCTTTCTTT.

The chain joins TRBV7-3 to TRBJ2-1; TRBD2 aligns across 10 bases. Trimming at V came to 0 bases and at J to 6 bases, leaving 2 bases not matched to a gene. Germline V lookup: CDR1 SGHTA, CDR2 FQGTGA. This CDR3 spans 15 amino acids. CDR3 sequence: CASSLTSGRFNEQFF. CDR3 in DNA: TGTGCCAGCAGCTTAACTAGCGGGAGGTTCAATGAGCAGTTCTTC.